This TCR beta chain was sequenced in a study of cytomegalovirus exposure and HLA in healthy donors. Findings and limits, study-wide: Links to common viral pathogens appeared, in a later analysis, for several of the most significant clusters. Analyzed later, most CMV-associated TCR beta chains appeared HLA-restricted. Immune exposure information available was restricted to CMV serostatus.

This clone appeared a single time. Its antigen remains unknown. The V and J ends lost 7 bases and 0 bases, in that order; junction bases with no gene match: 14. CDR1 MDHEN and CDR2 SYDVKM come from the germline V gene. This CDR3 contains 19 residues. PCR amplification relied on 60 Vbeta primers (plus 13 Jbeta primers). Measured with immunoSEQ multiplex PCR; TCRdb has only the in-frame clones, and not every one. The sample has 180,000 or so clones, more than 60% seen once; the top ten hold about 2.9%. The sequenced sample was PBMCs. The V and J genes are TRBV28 and TRBJ2-1; 11 nucleotides line up with TRBD2. The source of this sequence is a female donor in good health and CMV-seronegative. The CDR3 loop is CASKETGTSGGSSYNEQFF. CDR3 coding DNA: TGTGCCAGCAAAGAGACCGGGACTAGCGGTGGAAGCTCCTACAATGAGCAGTTCTTC.